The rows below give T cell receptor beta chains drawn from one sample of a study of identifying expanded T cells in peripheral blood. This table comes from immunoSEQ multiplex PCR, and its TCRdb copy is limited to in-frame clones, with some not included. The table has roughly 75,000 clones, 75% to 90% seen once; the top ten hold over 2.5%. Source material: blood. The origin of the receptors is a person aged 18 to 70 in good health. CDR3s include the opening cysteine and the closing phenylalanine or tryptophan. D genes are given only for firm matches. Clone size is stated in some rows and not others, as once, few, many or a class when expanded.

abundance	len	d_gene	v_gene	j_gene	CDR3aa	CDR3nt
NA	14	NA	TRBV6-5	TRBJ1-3	CASSQTSSGNTIYF	TGTGCCAGCTCCCAGACAAGCTCTGGAAACACCATATATTTT
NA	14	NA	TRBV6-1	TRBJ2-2	CASTQGGNTGELFF	TGTGCCAGCACTCAGGGGGGGAACACCGGGGAGCTGTTTTTT
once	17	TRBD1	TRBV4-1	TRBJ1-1	CASSQGVPGQGGTEAFF	TGCGCCAGCAGCCAAGGGGTTCCGGGACAGGGGGGGACTGAAGCTTTCTTT
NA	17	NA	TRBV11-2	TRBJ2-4	CASSLDQVGRAKNIQYF	TGTGCCAGCAGCTTAGATCAGGTGGGGCGAGCCAAAAACATTCAGTACTTC
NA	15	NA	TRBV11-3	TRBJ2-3	CASSLAGASTDTQYF	TGTGCCAGCAGCTTAGCGGGGGCTAGCACAGATACGCAGTATTTT
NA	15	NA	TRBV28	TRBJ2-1	CASSSGQGSYNEQFF	TGTGCCAGCAGCTCCGGCCAAGGCTCCTACAATGAGCAGTTCTTC
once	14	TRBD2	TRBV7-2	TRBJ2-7	CASSRSGGYYEQYF	TGTGCCAGCAGCCGTAGCGGGGGTTACTACGAGCAGTACTTC
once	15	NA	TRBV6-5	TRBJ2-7	CASSSLAPHSYEQYF	TGTGCCAGCAGTTCTTTAGCGCCGCACTCCTACGAGCAGTACTTC
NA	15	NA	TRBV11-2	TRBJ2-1	CASSLGRTIYNEQFF	TGTGCCAGCAGCTTAGGGCGGACTATCTACAATGAGCAGTTCTTC
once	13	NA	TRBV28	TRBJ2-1	CASASEGGTEQFF	TGTGCCAGCGCCTCCGAGGGCGGGACAGAGCAGTTCTTC
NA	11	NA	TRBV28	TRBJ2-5	CASSSLGTQYF	TGTGCCAGCAGTTCTTTGGGGACCCAGTACTTC
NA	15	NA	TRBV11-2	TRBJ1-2	CASSLAPSGGRGYTF	TGTGCCAGCAGCTTAGCTCCTTCGGGGGGAAGGGGCTACACCTTC
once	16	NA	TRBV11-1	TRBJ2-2	CASTSSSGSNTGELFF	TGTGCCAGCACCTCGAGTAGTGGATCGAACACCGGGGAGCTGTTTTTT
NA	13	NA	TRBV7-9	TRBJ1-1	CASSFTGTAEAFF	TGTGCCAGCAGCTTTACGGGGACCGCTGAAGCTTTCTTT
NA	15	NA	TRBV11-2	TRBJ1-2	CASRPFGIGDYGYTF	TGTGCCAGCAGACCATTTGGGATCGGCGACTATGGCTACACCTTC
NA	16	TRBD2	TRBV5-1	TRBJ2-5	CASSQMTSGSGETQYF	TGCGCCAGCAGCCAAATGACTAGCGGGTCCGGGGAGACCCAGTACTTC
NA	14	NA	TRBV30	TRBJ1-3	CARKGPGDGNTIYF	TGTGCCCGTAAGGGCCCAGGGGATGGAAACACCATATATTTT
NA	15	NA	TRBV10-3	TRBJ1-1	CAISEATQVNTEAFF	TGTGCCATCAGTGAGGCCACGCAGGTGAACACTGAAGCTTTCTTT
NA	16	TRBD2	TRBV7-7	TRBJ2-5	CASSLAWLAGDETQYF	TGTGCTAGCAGCTTAGCTTGGCTAGCGGGGGATGAGACCCAGTACTTC
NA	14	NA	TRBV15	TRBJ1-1	CATSRDGVNTEAFF	TGTGCCACCAGCAGAGATGGGGTGAACACTGAAGCTTTCTTT
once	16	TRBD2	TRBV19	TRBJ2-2	CASSIAGGRGTGELFF	TGTGCCAGTAGTATAGCGGGGGGGCGCGGCACCGGGGAGCTGTTTTTT
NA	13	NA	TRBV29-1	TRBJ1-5	CSVAASQGQPQHF	TGCAGCGTCGCGGCTTCACAGGGCCAGCCCCAGCATTTT
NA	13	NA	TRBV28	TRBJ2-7	CASSLGESGEQYF	TGTGCCAGCAGTTTGGGGGAGAGCGGCGAGCAGTACTTC
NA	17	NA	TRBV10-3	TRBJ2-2	CAIRRDSGTTNTGELFF	TGTGCCATCAGGAGAGATTCTGGAACCACGAACACCGGGGAGCTGTTTTTT
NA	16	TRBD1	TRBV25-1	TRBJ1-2	CASSEPSRGTGYGYTF	TGTGCCAGCAGTGAACCGTCACGCGGGACAGGCTATGGCTACACCTTC
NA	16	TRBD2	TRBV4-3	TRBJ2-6	CASSQVGGFGANVLTF	TGCGCCAGCAGCCAAGTGGGAGGGTTTGGGGCCAACGTCCTGACTTTC
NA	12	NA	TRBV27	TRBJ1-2	CASSPNRVGYTF	TGTGCCAGCAGTCCTAACAGAGTTGGCTACACCTTC
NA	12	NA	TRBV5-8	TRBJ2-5	CASSPRLETQYF	TGTGCCAGCAGCCCAAGGTTGGAGACCCAGTACTTC
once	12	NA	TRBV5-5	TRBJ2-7	CASSWEFGTQYF	TGTGCCAGCAGCTGGGAATTCGGGACTCAGTACTTC
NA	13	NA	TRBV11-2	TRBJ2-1	CASSLGLDNEQFF	TGTGCCAGCAGCTTAGGCCTCGACAATGAGCAGTTCTTC
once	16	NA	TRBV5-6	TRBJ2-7	CASSLAGGQPTYEQYF	TGTGCCAGCAGCTTGGCCGGGGGACAACCCACCTACGAGCAGTACTTC
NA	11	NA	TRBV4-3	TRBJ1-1	CASSQGTEAFF	TGCGCCAGCAGCCAGGGGACTGAAGCTTTCTTT
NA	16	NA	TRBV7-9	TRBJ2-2	CASSLRAGHNTGELFF	TGTGCCAGCAGCTTGAGAGCGGGACACAACACCGGGGAGCTGTTTTTT
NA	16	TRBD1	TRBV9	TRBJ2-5	CASSATGTGVGETQYF	TGTGCCAGCAGCGCCACCGGTACAGGGGTTGGAGAGACCCAGTACTTC
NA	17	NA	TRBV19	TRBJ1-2	CASSIVAGDWGLYGYTF	TGTGCCAGTAGTATTGTGGCAGGGGATTGGGGGCTCTATGGCTACACCTTC
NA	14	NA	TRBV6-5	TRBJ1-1	CASSRGGLNTEAFF	TGTGCCAGCAGTAGAGGAGGGTTGAACACTGAAGCTTTCTTT
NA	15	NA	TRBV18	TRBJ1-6	CASSADSSYNSPLHF	TGTGCCAGCTCAGCCGACAGCTCCTATAATTCACCCCTCCACTTT
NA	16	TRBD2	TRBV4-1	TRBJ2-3	CASSQGTSGGVDTQYF	TGCGCCAGCAGCCAAGGAACTAGCGGGGGAGTTGATACGCAGTATTTT
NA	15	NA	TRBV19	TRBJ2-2	CASTIGGANTGELFF	TGTGCCAGTACCATCGGCGGGGCGAACACCGGGGAGCTGTTTTTT
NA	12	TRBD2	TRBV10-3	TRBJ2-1	CAISGPGGEQFF	TGTGCCATCAGTGGCCCGGGGGGTGAGCAGTTCTTC
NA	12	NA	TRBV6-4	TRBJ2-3	CASSVPFDTQYF	TGTGCCAGCAGTGTCCCGTTCGATACGCAGTATTTT
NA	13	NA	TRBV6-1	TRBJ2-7	CAVSGSGTYEQYF	TGTGCCGTCTCGGGCTCAGGAACCTACGAGCAGTACTTC
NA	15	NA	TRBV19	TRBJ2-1	CASSTGGGGGNEQFF	TGTGCCAGTAGTACCGGCGGTGGAGGGGGCAATGAGCAGTTCTTC
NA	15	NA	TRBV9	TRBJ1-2	CASSSDSGINYGYTF	TGTGCCAGCAGCTCGGACTCAGGGATTAACTATGGCTACACCTTC
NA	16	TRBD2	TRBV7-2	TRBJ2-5	CASSLGAGGRPETQYF	TGTGCCAGCAGCTTAGGAGCGGGGGGGCGACCCGAGACCCAGTACTTC
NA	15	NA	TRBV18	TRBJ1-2	CASSPPNRANYGYTF	TGTGCCAGCTCACCACCGAACAGGGCTAACTATGGCTACACCTTC
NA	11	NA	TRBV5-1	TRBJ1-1	CASSEGPEAFF	TGCGCCAGCAGCGAGGGTCCTGAAGCTTTCTTT
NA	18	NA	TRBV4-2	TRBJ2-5	CASSQDQQGGGFGETQYF	TGTGCCAGCAGCCAAGATCAACAGGGTGGCGGCTTCGGAGAGACCCAGTACTTC
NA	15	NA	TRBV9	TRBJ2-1	CASSDRGSSYNEQFF	TGTGCCAGCAGCGATCGGGGGAGCTCCTACAATGAGCAGTTCTTC
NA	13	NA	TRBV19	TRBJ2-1	CAVGQGPYNEQFF	TGTGCCGTGGGCCAGGGTCCCTACAATGAGCAGTTCTTC
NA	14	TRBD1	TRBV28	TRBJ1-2	CASRLRGQVHGYTF	TGTGCCAGCAGGCTTAGGGGGCAAGTCCATGGCTACACCTTC
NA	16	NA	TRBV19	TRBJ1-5	CASSMLQDASGQPQHF	TGTGCCAGTAGTATGCTACAGGACGCATCGGGTCAGCCCCAGCATTTT
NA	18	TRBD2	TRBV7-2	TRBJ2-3	CASSLDPTAGGPTDTQYF	TGTGCCAGCAGCTTAGACCCGACAGCGGGAGGGCCCACAGATACGCAGTATTTT
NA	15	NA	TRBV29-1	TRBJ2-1	CSVEGRSRPYNEQFF	TGCAGCGTTGAAGGTCGCAGCAGGCCCTACAATGAGCAGTTCTTC
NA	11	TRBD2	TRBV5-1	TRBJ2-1	CASRTGGEQFF	TGCGCCAGCAGAACGGGGGGAGAGCAGTTCTTC